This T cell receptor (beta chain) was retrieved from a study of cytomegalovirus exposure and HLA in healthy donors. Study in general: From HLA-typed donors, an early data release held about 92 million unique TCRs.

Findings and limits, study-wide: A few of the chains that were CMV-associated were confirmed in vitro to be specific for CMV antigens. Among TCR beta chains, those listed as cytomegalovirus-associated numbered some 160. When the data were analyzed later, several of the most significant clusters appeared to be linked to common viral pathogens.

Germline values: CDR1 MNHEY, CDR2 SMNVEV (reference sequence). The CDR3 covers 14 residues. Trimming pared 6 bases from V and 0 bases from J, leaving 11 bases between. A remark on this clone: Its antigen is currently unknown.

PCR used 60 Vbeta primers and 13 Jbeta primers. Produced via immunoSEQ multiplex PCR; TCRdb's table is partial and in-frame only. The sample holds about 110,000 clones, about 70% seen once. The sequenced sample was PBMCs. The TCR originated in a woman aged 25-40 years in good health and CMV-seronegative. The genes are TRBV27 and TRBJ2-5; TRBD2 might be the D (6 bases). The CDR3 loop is CASRERAYQETQYF. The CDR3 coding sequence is TGTGCCAGCAGGGAGCGGGCTTACCAAGAGACCCAGTACTTC.